The present T cell receptor (beta chain) was sequenced within a study of tumor and adjacent non-tumor tissue in lung cancer. Study background: Aged about 31 to 80 years, patients included fewer than 11 men and a few women with stage I to III disease.

Three rounds of nested PCR, following a modified ARM-PCR protocol, produced the TCRbeta library. TCRdb re-derived calls from the multiplex PCR reads in MiXCR, one entry per CDR3 protein. The sample consists of 65,000 to 95,000 distinct CDR3 sequences, about two thirds of them appearing once. In regard to this clonotype: One end of the junction does not line up with germline, which may come from a read error.

The CDR3 covers 15 residues. CDR1 is MNHNS, CDR2 SASEGT, per germline. This sample's RNA came from whole unsorted tissue. This clonotype originated in a woman in her 70s with non-small cell lung cancer. The rearrangement joins TRBV6-1 to TRBJ2-1; D could derive from TRBD1 or TRBD2 (5 bases each). The sequenced sample was lung tumor tissue. The CDR3 nucleotides are TGTGCCAACAGTCCCCGGATAGGGGACCGCAATGAGCAGTTCTTC. Its translation: CANSPRIGDRNEQFF.